This T cell receptor beta chain was sequenced for a study of blood T cell repertoires in COVID-19. On the study more broadly: Donors in the United States, Italy and Spain gave samples during acute or convalescent COVID-19. T cells, B-cell-depleted T cells, or PBMCs supplied cDNA or gDNA.

Data came from immunoSEQ multiplex PCR; TCRdb stores just in-frame clones and leaves some out. Of 110,000 or so clones in the sample, approximately 81% were seen once. In its sample, this clone was seen once. J lost 1 base, V lost 4 bases, and 19 bases had no gene match. The CDR3 totals 21 residues. Per the germline V gene, CDR1 is MGHRA and CDR2 is YSYEKL. The gene calls are TRBV4-1 and TRBJ1-3; 10 bases align to TRBD1. This TCR was recovered from a man aged 50-59 years with acute or convalescent COVID-19. The material sequenced was peripheral blood. The CDR3 reads CASSRQTRDRGNRQSGNTIYF. The DNA of the CDR3 is TGCGCCAGCAGCCGCCAAACCCGGGACAGGGGAAATAGACAATCTGGAAACACCATATATTTT.